This TCR beta chain was recorded in a study of OX40 agonist ivuxolimab in advanced cancers. The germline V and J ends were trimmed by 0 bases and 3 bases, with 10 bases remaining between them. Germline CDR1 is SGHRS and CDR2 is YFSETQ. The CDR3 has 15 amino acids. Study observations and caveats: Among expanded peripheral T cells, antigen specificity went undetermined.

Turning to this clone: What it recognizes is unknown.

Generated by immunoSEQ multiplex PCR, the TCRdb table keeps only in-frame clones and is missing some. The sample shows about 43,000 clones, approximately 84% of them seen only once. Here the sequenced sample was CD4+ or CD8+ T cells sorted from blood, taken in a trial of the OX40 agonist ivuxolimab. The V call is TRBV5-1, the J call TRBJ1-3; D is uncertain. The receptor's source is an adult with an advanced solid tumor such as melanoma, head and neck, liver or kidney cancer. The CDR3 here is CASSLGLGLGNTIYF. The CDR3 DNA is TGCGCCAGCAGCTTGGGGCTTGGGCTTGGAAACACCATATATTTT.